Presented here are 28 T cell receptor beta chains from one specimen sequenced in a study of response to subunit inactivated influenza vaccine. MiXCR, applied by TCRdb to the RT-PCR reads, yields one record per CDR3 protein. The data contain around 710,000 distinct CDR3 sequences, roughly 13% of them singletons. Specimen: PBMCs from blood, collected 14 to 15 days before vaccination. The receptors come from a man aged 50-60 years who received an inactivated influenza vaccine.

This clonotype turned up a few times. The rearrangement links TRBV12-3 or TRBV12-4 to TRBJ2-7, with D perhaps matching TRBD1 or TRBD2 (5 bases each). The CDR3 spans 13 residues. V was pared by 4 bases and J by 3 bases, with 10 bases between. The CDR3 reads CASSSSGGYEQYF. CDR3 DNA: TGTGCCAGCAGTTCGAGTGGGGGCTACGAGCAGTACTTC.

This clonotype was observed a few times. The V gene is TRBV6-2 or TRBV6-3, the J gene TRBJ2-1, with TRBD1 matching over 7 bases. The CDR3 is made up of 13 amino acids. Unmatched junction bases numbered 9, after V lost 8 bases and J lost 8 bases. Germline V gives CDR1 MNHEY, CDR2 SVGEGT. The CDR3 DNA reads TGTGCCAGCGGGCCAGGGGGTCTGGATGAGCAGTTCTTC. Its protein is CASGPGGLDEQFF.

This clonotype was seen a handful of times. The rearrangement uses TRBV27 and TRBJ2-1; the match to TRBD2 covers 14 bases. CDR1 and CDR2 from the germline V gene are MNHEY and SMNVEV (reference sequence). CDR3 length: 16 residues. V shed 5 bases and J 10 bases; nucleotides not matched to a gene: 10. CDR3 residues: CASSRPGLAGVYEQFF. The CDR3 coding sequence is TGTGCCAGCAGTCGGCCGGGACTAGCGGGAGTATACGAGCAGTTCTTC.

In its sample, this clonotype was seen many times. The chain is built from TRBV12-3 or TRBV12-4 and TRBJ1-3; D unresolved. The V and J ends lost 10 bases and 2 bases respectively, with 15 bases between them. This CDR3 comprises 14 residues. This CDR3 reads CATQEGVPGNTIYF. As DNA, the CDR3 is TGTGCCACTCAGGAGGGAGTACCTGGAAACACCATATATTTT.

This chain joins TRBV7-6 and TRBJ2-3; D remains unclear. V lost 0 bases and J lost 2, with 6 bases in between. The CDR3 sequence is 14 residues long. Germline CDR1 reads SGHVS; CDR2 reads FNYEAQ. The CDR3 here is CASSLASTTDTQYF. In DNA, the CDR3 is TGTGCCAGCAGCTTAGCTTCCACCACAGATACGCAGTATTTT.

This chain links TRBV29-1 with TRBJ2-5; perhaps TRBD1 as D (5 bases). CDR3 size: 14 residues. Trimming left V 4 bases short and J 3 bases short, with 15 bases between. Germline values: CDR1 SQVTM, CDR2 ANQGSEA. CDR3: CSVVGHLQEETQYF. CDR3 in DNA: TGCAGCGTTGTGGGTCACTTACAGGAAGAGACCCAGTACTTC.

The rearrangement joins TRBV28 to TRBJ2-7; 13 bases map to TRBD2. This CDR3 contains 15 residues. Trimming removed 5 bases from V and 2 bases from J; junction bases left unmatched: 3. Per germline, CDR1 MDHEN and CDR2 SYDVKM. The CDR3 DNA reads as TGTGCCAGCAGTATGACTAGCGGGGGGACCTACGAGCAGTACTTC. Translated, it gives CASSMTSGGTYEQYF. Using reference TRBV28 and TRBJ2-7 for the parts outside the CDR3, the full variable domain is DVKVTQSSRYLVKRTGEKVFLECVQDMDHENMFWYRQDPGLGLRLIYFSYDVKMKEKGDIPEGYSVSREKKERFSLILESASTNQTSMYLCASSMTSGGTYEQYFGPGTRLTVT.

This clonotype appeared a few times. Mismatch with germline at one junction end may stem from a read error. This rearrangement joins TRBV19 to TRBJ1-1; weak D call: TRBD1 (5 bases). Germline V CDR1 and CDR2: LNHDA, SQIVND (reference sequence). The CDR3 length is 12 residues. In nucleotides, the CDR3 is TGTGCCAGTAGTATGGGGACCGGGACGACGGCCTTT. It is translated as CASSMGTGTTAF.

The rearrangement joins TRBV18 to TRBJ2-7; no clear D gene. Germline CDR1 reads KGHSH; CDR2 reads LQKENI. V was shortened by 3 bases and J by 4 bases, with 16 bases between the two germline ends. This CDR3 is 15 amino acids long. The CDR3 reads CASSPPSRGVYEQYF. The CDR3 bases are TGTGCCAGCTCACCCCCCTCCAGAGGCGTATACGAGCAGTACTTC.

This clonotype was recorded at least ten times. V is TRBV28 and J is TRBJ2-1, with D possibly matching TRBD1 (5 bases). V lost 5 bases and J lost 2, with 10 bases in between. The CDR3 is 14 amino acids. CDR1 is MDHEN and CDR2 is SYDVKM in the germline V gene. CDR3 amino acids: CASSEQGTYNEQFF. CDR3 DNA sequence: TGTGCCAGCAGTGAGCAGGGCACCTACAATGAGCAGTTCTTC.

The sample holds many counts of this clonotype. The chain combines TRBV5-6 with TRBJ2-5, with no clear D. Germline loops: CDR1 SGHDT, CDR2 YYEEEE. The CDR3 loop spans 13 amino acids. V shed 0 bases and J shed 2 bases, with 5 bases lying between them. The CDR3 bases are TGTGCCAGCAGCTTGGAGCATCAAGAGACCCAGTACTTC. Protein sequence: CASSLEHQETQYF.

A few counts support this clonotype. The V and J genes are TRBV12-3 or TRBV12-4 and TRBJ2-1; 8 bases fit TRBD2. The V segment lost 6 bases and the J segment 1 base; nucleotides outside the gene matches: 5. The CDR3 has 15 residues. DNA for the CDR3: TGTGCCAGCAGCGGTAGCGGGATTTCCTACAATGAGCAGTTCTTC. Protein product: CASSGSGISYNEQFF.

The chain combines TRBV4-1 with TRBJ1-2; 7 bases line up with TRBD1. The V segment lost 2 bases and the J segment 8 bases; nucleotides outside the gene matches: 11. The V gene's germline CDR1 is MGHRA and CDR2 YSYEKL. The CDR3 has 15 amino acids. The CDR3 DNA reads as TGCGCCAGCAGCCAAACCGGGACAGCCAACCTAGGCTACACCTTC. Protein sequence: CASSQTGTANLGYTF.

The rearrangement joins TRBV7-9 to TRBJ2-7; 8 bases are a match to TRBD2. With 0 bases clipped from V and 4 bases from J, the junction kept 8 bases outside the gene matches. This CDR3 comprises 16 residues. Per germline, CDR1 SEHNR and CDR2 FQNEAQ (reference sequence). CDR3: CASSLAPAGEAYEQYF. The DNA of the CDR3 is TGTGCCAGCAGCTTAGCCCCAGCGGGAGAAGCTTACGAGCAGTACTTC.

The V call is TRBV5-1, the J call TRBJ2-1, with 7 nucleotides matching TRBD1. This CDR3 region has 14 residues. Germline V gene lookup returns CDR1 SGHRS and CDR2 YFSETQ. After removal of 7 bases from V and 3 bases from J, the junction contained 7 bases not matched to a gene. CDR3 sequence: CASEPGQHYNEQFF. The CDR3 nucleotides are TGCGCCAGCGAACCGGGACAGCACTACAATGAGCAGTTCTTC.

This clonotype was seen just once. Here the CDR3 reads CASSQGVFSNQPQHF. CDR3 in DNA: TGTGCCAGCAGCCAGGGGGTTTTTAGCAATCAGCCCCAGCATTTT. This chain uses TRBV12-3 or TRBV12-4 with TRBJ1-5, with 7 positions matching TRBD1. V lost 6 bases and J lost 0; bases outside the gene matches: 5. CDR3 length: 15 residues.

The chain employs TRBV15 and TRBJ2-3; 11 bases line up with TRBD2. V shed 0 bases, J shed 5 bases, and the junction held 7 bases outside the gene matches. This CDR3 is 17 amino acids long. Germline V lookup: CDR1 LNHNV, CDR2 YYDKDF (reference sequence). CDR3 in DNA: TGTGCCACCAGCAGAGAGAAGGCTAGCGGGAGGAAAGATACGCAGTATTTT. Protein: CATSREKASGRKDTQYF.

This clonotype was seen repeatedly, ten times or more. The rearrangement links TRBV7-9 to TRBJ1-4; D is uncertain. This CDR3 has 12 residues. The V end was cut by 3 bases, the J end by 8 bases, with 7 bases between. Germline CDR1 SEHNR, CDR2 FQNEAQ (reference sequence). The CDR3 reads CASSFIVEKLFF. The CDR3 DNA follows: TGTGCCAGCAGCTTTATTGTAGAAAAACTGTTTTTT.

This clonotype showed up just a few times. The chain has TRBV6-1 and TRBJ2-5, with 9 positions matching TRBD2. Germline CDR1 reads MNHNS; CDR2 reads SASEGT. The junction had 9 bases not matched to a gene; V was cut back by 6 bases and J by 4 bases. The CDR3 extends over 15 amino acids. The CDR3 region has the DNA TGTGCCAGCAGACCCGCGGGGGGGCTGGGAGAGACCCAGTACTTC. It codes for CASRPAGGLGETQYF.

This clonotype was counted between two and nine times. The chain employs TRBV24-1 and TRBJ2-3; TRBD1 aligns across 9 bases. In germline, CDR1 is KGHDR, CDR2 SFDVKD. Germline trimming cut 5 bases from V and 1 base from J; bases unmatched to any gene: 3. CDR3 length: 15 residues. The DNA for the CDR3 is TGTGCCACCAGTGGTCGGGACAGGGGCACAGATACGCAGTATTTT. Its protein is CATSGRDRGTDTQYF.

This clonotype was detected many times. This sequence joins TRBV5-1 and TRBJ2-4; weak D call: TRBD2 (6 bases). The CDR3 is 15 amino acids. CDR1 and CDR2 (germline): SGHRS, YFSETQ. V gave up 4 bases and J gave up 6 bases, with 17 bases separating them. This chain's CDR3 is CASSLGGDGRNIQYF. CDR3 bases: TGCGCCAGCAGCCTCGGCGGGGACGGTAGAAACATTCAGTACTTC.

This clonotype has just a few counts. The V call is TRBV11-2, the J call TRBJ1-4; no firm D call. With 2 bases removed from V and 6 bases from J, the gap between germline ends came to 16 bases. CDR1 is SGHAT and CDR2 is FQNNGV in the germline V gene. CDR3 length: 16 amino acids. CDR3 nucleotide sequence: TGTGCCAGCAGCTTACTCCCCGGGTATGGGGATGAAAAACTGTTTTTT. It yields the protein CASSLLPGYGDEKLFF.

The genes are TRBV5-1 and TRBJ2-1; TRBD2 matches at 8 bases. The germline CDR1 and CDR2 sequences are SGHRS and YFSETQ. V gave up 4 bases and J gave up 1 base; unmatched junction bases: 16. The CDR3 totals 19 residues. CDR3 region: CASSLPREGPIRSYNEQFF. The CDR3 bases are TGCGCCAGCAGCCTACCCCGGGAGGGCCCCATACGGTCCTACAATGAGCAGTTCTTC.

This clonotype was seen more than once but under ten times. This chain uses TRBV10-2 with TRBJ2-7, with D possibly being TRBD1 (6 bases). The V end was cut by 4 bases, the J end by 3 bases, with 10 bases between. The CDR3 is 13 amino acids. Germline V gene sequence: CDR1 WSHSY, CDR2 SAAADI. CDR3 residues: CASSGQDLYEQYF. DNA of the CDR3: TGCGCCAGCAGTGGACAGGACCTCTACGAGCAGTACTTC.

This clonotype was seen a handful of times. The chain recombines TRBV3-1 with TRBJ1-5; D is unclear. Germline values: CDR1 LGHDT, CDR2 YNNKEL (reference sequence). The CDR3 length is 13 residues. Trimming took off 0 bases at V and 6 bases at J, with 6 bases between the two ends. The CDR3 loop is CASSQDPVQPQHF. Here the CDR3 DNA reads TGTGCCAGCAGCCAAGATCCGGTTCAGCCCCAGCATTTT.

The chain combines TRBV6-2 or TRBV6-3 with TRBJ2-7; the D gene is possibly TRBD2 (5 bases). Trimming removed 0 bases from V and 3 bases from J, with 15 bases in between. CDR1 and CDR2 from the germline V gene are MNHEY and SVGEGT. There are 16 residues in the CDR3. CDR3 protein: CASSYSILERNYEQYF. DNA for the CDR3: TGTGCCAGCAGTTACTCGATTTTGGAGCGGAACTACGAGCAGTACTTC.

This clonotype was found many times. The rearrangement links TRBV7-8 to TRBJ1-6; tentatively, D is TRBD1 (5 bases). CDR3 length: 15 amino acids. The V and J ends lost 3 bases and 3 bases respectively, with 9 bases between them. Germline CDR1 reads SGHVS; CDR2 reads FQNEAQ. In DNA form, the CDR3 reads TGTGCCAGCAGCTTTAGACAGCACTATAATTCACCCCTCCACTTT. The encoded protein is CASSFRQHYNSPLHF. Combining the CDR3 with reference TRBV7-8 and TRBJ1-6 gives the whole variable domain GAGVSQSPRYKVAKRGQDVALRCDPISGHVSLFWYQQALGQGPEFLTYFQNEAQLDKSGLPSDRFFAERPEGSVSTLKIQRTQQEDSAVYLCASSFRQHYNSPLHFGNGTRLTVT.

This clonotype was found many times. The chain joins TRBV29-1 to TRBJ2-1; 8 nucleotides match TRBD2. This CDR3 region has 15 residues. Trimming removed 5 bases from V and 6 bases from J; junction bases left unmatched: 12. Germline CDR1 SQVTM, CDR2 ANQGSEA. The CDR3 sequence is CSVQKRPSGLNEQFF. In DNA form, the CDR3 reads TGCAGCGTTCAAAAGCGGCCTAGCGGGCTCAATGAGCAGTTCTTC.